These T cell receptor beta chains were read from a single sample in a study of control samples from healthy donors and cancer patients. Clones were read by immunoSEQ multiplex PCR, and TCRdb kept only the in-frame ones, dropping some. The sample has 100,000 to 150,000 clones; more than 85% are singletons. The sample comprised blood. The source is a man between 18 and 29 years old in good health. The conserved cysteine and the conserved F or W are not part of the CDR3 here.

J: TRBJ2-1
V: TRBV27
CDR3: ASGRPLGQGVGEQF

J: TRBJ2-2
V: TRBV4-1
CDR3: ASSPSSTGELF

J: TRBJ2-5
V: TRBV7-8
CDR3: ASTTGTSGRSSQETQY

J: TRBJ1-1
V: TRBV6-2/TRBV6-3
CDR3: ASSYNSRTEAF

J: TRBJ2-7
V: TRBV4-1
CDR3: ASSQELAGYYEQY

J: TRBJ2-3
V: TRBV5-1
CDR3: ASSLKGASTDTQY

J: TRBJ2-7
V: TRBV27
CDR3: ASSLSRGGRGPYEQY

J: TRBJ2-2
V: TRBV6-1
CDR3: ASSVVLRSNTGELF

J: TRBJ2-2
V: TRBV5-1
CDR3: ASRATGELF

J: TRBJ2-1
V: TRBV24-1
CDR3: ATSGQGVNNEQF

J: TRBJ2-2
V: TRBV9
CDR3: ASSVERTSPTGELF

J: TRBJ2-1
V: TRBV10-3
CDR3: AISGGEVSYNEQF

J: TRBJ2-3
V: TRBV20-1
CDR3: SASDSYTQY

J: TRBJ1-3
V: TRBV2
CDR3: ASSGSGDSGNTIY

J: TRBJ1-3
V: TRBV10-3
CDR3: ATRPQDSGNTIY

J: TRBJ2-2
V: TRBV19
CDR3: ATYETGTDTGELF

J: TRBJ2-7
V: TRBV19
CDR3: ASTRDSPYEQY

J: TRBJ2-7
V: TRBV28
CDR3: ASSTGKGHEQY

J: TRBJ2-3
V: TRBV5-1
CDR3: ASSFTTPGLADTDTQY

J: TRBJ2-7
V: TRBV10-3
CDR3: AISEVPLSEQY

J: TRBJ2-6
V: TRBV18
CDR3: ASSPYQPGANVLT

J: TRBJ1-5
V: TRBV4-1
CDR3: ASSQGAIYSNQPQH

J: TRBJ1-1
V: TRBV7-3
CDR3: ASSLGMGAF

J: TRBJ2-5
V: TRBV3-1/TRBV3-2
CDR3: ASTTGSGSWGETQY

J: TRBJ1-5
V: TRBV5-1
CDR3: ASSQDAYSNQPQH

J: TRBJ2-2
V: TRBV27
CDR3: ASSLGTGGWDTGELF

J: TRBJ2-5
V: TRBV14
CDR3: ASSKNSSGRAGETQY

J: TRBJ1-2
V: TRBV20-1
CDR3: SARRGYGYT

J: TRBJ1-5
V: TRBV7-9
CDR3: ASSPGQNQPQH

J: TRBJ2-7
V: TRBV10-1
CDR3: ASSSPGAYEQY

J: TRBJ2-3
V: TRBV24-1
CDR3: ATTLRVTFAHTDTQY

J: TRBJ1-2
V: TRBV5-1
CDR3: ASSLDSFNYGYT

J: TRBJ2-1
V: TRBV5-1
CDR3: ASSFPGLAAYNEQF

J: TRBJ2-4
V: TRBV28
CDR3: ASSWGRTGVN

J: TRBJ1-3
V: TRBV28
CDR3: ASTTPWSQIEEGNTIY

J: TRBJ1-5
V: TRBV27
CDR3: ASSRGEYSNQPQH

J: TRBJ2-1
V: TRBV27
CDR3: ASTPRSAGTIGNEQF

J: TRBJ1-2
V: TRBV6-6
CDR3: ASGKSREVNYGYT

J: TRBJ2-1
V: TRBV27
CDR3: ASSAGRANEQF